The present entry profiles one T cell receptor beta chain with its context. The antigen is unknown. Germline V gives CDR1 MNHNS, CDR2 SASEGT. Trimming removed 3 bases from V and 6 bases from J, with 16 bases in between. The CDR3 is made up of 15 amino acids. The data stem from a study of beta chain features in type 1 diabetes. The wider study: Patients and healthy donors were similar in age, gender and cell yields.

All of the isolated RNA was reverse transcribed, so expressed TCRB transcripts were sequenced. Sequencing was performed with immunoSEQ multiplex PCR; in TCRdb, only in-frame clones are kept and a portion is missing. The table has 130,000 to 150,000 clones, about 13% seen once. Study findings and constraints: VDJ junctions in type 1 diabetes patients carried more deletions and fewer insertions. Over-representation of high TCR-expressing cells was a possible consequence of cDNA sequencing. Moderate but significant shortening of TCRB CDR3s was recorded in all four CD4+ subsets from Type 1 diabetes patients.

Every participating donor gave one draw, a heparinised blood sample averaging about 100 mL. The sequenced sample consisted of central memory CD4+ T cells from blood. The receptor's source is a man aged 18 to 29 with type 1 diabetes. This chain connects TRBV6-1 to TRBJ2-3, with a tentative D call TRBD2 (7 bases). CDR3 residues: CASSDRGAGRDTQYF. CDR3 nucleotide sequence: TGTGCCAGCAGTGATCGGGGGGCTGGACGGGATACGCAGTATTTT.